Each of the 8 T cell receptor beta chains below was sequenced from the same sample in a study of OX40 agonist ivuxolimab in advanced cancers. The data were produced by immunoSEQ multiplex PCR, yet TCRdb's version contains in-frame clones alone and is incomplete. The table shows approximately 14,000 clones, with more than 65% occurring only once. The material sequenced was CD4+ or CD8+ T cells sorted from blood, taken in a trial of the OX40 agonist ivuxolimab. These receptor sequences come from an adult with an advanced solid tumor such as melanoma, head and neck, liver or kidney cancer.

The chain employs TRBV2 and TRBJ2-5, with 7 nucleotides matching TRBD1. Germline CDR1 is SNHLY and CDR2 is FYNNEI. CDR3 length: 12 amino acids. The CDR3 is CAARPQGKTQYF. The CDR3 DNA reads TGTGCAGCGAGGCCACAGGGGAAGACCCAGTACTTC.

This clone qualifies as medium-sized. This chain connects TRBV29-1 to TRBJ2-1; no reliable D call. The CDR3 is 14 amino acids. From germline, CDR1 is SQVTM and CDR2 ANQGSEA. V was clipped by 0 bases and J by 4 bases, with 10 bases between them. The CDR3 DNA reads TGCAGCGTTGAAGATACGGAAGGGTACAATGAGCAGTTCTTC. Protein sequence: CSVEDTEGYNEQFF.

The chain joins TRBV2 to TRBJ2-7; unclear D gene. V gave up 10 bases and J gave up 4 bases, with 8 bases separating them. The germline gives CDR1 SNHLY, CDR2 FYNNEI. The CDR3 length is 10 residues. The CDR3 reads CATHPYEQYF. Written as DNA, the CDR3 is TGTGCCACCCACCCGTACGAGCAGTACTTC.

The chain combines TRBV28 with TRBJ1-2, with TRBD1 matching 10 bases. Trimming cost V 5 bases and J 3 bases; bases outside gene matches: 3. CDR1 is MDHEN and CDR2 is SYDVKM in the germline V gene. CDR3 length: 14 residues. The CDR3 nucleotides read TGTGCCAGCAGTACGACAGGGGGCGACTATGGCTACACCTTC. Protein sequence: CASSTTGGDYGYTF.

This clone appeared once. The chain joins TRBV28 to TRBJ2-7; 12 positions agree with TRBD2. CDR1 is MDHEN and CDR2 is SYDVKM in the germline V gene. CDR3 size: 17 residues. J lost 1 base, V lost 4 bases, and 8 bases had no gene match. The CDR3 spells CASSWGLAGSRSYEQYF. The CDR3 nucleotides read TGTGCCAGCAGTTGGGGACTAGCGGGTTCCCGTTCCTACGAGCAGTACTTC.

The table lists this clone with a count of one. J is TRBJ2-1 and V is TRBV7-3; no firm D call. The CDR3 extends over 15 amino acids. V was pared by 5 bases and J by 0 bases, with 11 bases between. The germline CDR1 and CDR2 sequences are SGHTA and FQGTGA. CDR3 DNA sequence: TGTGCCAGCAGCGTCGACTTAAGCTCCTACAATGAGCAGTTCTTC. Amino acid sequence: CASSVDLSSYNEQFF. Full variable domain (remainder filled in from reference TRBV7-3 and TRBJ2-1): GAGVSQTPSNKVTEKGKYVELRCDPISGHTALYWYRQSLGQGPEFLIYFQGTGAADDSGLPNDRFFAVRPEGSVSTLKIQRTERGDSAVYLCASSVDLSSYNEQFFGPGTRLTVL.

The CDR3 here is CASSLGTSGRADTQYF. In nucleotides, the CDR3 is TGTGCCAGCAGCCTTGGGACTAGCGGGAGGGCAGATACGCAGTATTTT. The genes are TRBV7-9 and TRBJ2-3; 16 nucleotides align to TRBD2. This CDR3 region has 16 residues. Unmatched junction bases numbered 3, after V lost 5 bases and J lost 4 bases. CDR1 is SEHNR and CDR2 is FQNEAQ in the germline V gene (reference sequence).

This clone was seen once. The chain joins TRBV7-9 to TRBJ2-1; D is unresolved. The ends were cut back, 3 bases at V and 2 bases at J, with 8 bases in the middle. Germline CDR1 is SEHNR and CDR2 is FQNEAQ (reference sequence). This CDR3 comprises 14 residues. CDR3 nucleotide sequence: TGTGCCAGCAGCTTGAATAGCCCCTACAATGAGCAGTTCTTC. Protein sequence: CASSLNSPYNEQFF.